Sequencing of this T cell receptor beta chain was carried out in a study of shared clonotypes between healthy human individuals. The V gene lost 0 bases and the J gene lost 0 bases, with 7 bases spanning the gap. The CDR3 totals 14 residues. Germline V gene lookup returns CDR1 SGDLS and CDR2 YYNGEE. As regards this clone: Other DNA variants within this sample encode the same CDR3.

A deep-level run was used for the assay. The assay was immunoSEQ multiplex PCR, and TCRdb's table has in-frame clones only and misses some. The sample yields a few million clones, 85% to 95% seen once. The sample consisted of naive CD4+ T cells from PBMCs. Subset reported: CD45RA+ positively selected. The receptor was derived from a man in his late teens or twenties in good health. Some clones in this sample may be carry-over from other donors' samples. This chain connects TRBV9 to TRBJ2-7; D is uncertain. The CDR3 loop reads CASSVGQSSYEQYF. The CDR3 coding sequence is TGTGCCAGCAGCGTAGGGCAGAGCTCCTACGAGCAGTACTTC.